The rows below give T cell receptor beta chains drawn from one sample of a study of CD8+CD57+ T cells in acquired aplastic anemia. TCRdb reanalysed the reads using MiXCR and keeps one entry per CDR3 protein. The data contain around 200,000 distinct CDR3 sequences, around half of them singletons. Sequencing was performed on sorted CD4+, CD8+, or CD8+CD57+ T cells (not recorded which) from PBMCs. These receptor sequences come from a human donor with aplastic anemia. Both conserved end residues are part of each CDR3.

j_gene	v_gene	CDR3aa
TRBJ2-7	TRBV24-1	CATSERGQGIYYEQYF
TRBJ1-5	TRBV19	CASSMVGNQPQHF
TRBJ1-1	TRBV27	CARPGTEGEAFF
TRBJ2-1	TRBV2	CASSPGQGSYNEQFF
TRBJ2-7	TRBV19	CASTGQGIHEQYF
TRBJ2-7	TRBV3-1	CASSPTKGASGRGRIYEQYF
TRBJ1-4	TRBV11-1	CASSRYRGHSQQNEKLFF
TRBJ2-2	TRBV6-6	CASSYRDTGELFF
TRBJ1-6	TRBV18	CASSPGTGNSPLHF
TRBJ2-6	TRBV5-4	CASSPRQGRLSGANVLTF
TRBJ2-3	TRBV20-1	CSAGTRGTDTQYF
TRBJ1-2	TRBV18	CASSPGTGRGYTF
TRBJ1-6	TRBV2	CASSLTWTGTSPLHF
TRBJ2-1	TRBV3-1	CASSHTGRLYNEQFF
TRBJ2-3	TRBV9	CASSSKEGRPLGTQYF
TRBJ2-5	TRBV5-8	CASRGVSKETQYF
TRBJ2-7	TRBV5-1	CASSFDIGGYEQYF
TRBJ2-7	TRBV7-9	CASSLAVALYEQYF
TRBJ1-5	TRBV18	CASSPGAGVSQPQHF
TRBJ2-7	TRBV20-1	CSASRLGNYEQYF
TRBJ2-7	TRBV5-6	CASSRAGTSGSSSYEQYF
TRBJ1-2	TRBV20-1	CSADAGVSGYTF
TRBJ2-1	TRBV11-1	CASSLEWGDRVINEQFF
TRBJ1-1	TRBV20-1	CSARPDHRDRDTEAFF
TRBJ2-7	TRBV20-1	CSARDTPGQGYEQYF
TRBJ2-7	TRBV24-1	CATSDPNSGRAHEQYF
TRBJ1-2	TRBV3-1	CASRRQGVYGYTF
TRBJ1-2	TRBV15	CATSRDGYGINGYTF
TRBJ1-6	TRBV15	CTTSRSRESSYNSPLYF
TRBJ2-1	TRBV25-1	CASSLTSGQGEQFF
TRBJ2-7	TRBV5-8	CASSLAVGAYEQYF
TRBJ2-3	TRBV6-1	CASSEGVETDTQYF
TRBJ1-1	TRBV5-4	CASSVYGQGAGTEAFF
TRBJ2-3	TRBV10-3	CAISELGLHSTDTQYF
TRBJ2-5	TRBV7-2	CASSPQGAEETQYF
TRBJ1-2	TRBV7-2	CASSLAGGAYYGYTF
TRBJ1-2	TRBV11-3	CASSLDRGGVYGYTF
TRBJ1-3	TRBV10-3	CAISDSGRPSGNTIYF
TRBJ2-5	TRBV7-7	CASSLELAQETQYF
TRBJ1-2	TRBV10-3	CAISDDYGYTF